What follows describes a single TCR beta chain. It lacks a known antigen. Base qualities are not provided; no much larger clone lies one nucleotide away. The sample belongs to a study of OX40 agonist ivuxolimab in advanced cancers. In the study overall: Ivuxolimab, which targeted the costimulatory receptor OX40 (CD134), was an agonistic, fully human IgG2 monoclonal antibody. Intravenous ivuxolimab was administered to patients every 2 weeks at six dose levels: 0.01, 0.1, 0.3, 1.5, 3 and 10 mg/kg. Of the 50 to 55 dose-escalation patients, hepatocellular carcinoma was present in about 20, melanoma in approximately 15, renal cell carcinoma in 9 and head and neck cancer in 9. A male proportion of approximately 83% and a mean age of 60 years, ranging from 23 to 79, were recorded for the dose-escalation cohort. Prior anti-PD-1, anti-PD-L1 or anti-CTLA-4 therapy was permitted, and checkpoint inhibitors had been received by 30% to 40% of dose-escalation patients. Partial responses were achieved by three dose-escalation patients, of whom one had hepatocellular carcinoma and two had cutaneous melanoma. Peripheral TCRbeta sequencing aimed to test whether ivuxolimab altered TCR sequence diversity and caused clonal T-cell expansion. The paper reports the monotherapy dose-escalation portion (N ≈ 50 patients) of the phase I ivuxolimab trial.

For sequencing of the TCRbeta CDR3 region, genomic DNA was extracted from the sorted cells. TCRbeta CDR3 regions were sequenced using the immunoSEQ Assay. TCRdb took over this immuneACCESS table, retaining in-frame rearrangements with V and J assigned. Such tables are incomplete; in checked studies, under half of the missing clones stem from an unresolved V gene, and the remainder is unexplained. The table for this sample lists more than 55,000 clones; around 83% of them were counted only once. Around 4.5% of the sample lies in the top ten. The investigation overall reported the following: Partial responders in the 0.1-3.0 mg/kg groups had among the lowest normalized peripheral clonal expansion, especially among CD8+ T cells. Low levels of normalized T-cell clonal expansion were also seen in some nonresponding patients. At doses from 0.1 to 3.0 mg/kg, clonal expansion was seen in both CD4+ and CD8+ blood T cells between baseline and week 6. Which antigens the clonally expanded peripheral T cells were specific for was not determined. After ivuxolimab, CD8+ T cells had more expanded clones than CD4+ T cells on average.

Patients with autoimmune disease history or receiving systemic immunosuppression were excluded from the trial. Peripheral blood for TCR sequencing was collected from all dose cohorts at baseline, on cycle 4 day 1, and on cycle 7 day 1. Samples came from an open-label, multicenter, first-in-human phase I dose-escalation trial of ivuxolimab. Adults with locally advanced or metastatic melanoma, renal cell, hepatocellular, or head and neck squamous cell carcinoma were enrolled in the trial. Before TCR sequencing, CD4+ T cells and CD8+ T cells from peripheral blood were sorted into separate populations. CDR1 and CDR2 are read off the germline V gene (reference sequence) as GTSNPN and SVGIG. Trimmed from V: 1 base; trimmed from J: 3 bases; junction bases lacking a gene match: 6. Counted from cysteine to phenylalanine, this CDR3 has 15 amino acids. Only the CDR3 region is kept as DNA, spanning 45 bases read in frame from base 1.

This receptor was obtained from an adult with an advanced solid tumor such as melanoma, head and neck, liver or kidney cancer. This specimen was CD4+ or CD8+ T cells sorted from blood, taken in a trial of the OX40 agonist ivuxolimab. The sequence joins TRBV30 to TRBJ2-7; 10 bases in between match TRBD1. The DNA reads TGTGCCTGGAGTGCCGGACAGGGGGGCCTCTACGAGCAGTACTTC. Its protein reads: CAWSAGQGGLYEQYF.